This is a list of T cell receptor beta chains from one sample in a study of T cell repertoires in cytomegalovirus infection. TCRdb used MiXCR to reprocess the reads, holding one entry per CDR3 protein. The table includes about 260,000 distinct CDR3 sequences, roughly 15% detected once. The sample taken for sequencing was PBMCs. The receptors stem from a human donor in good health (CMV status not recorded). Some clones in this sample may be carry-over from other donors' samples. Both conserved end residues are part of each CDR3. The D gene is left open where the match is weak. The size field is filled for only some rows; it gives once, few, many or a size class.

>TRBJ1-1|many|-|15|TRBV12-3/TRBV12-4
TGTGCCAGCAGTTTAGCGATGGGGAGAAGAACTGAAGCTTTCTTT
CASSLAMGRRTEAFF
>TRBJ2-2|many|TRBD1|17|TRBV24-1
TGTGCCACCAGTGATCTGACAGGGGGCCCGAACACCGGGGAGCTGTTTTTT
CATSDLTGGPNTGELFF
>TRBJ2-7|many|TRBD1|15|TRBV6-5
TGTGCCAGCAGTTACTCGACAGGGTCTTCCTACGAGCAGTACTTC
CASSYSTGSSYEQYF
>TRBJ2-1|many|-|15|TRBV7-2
TGTGCCAGCAGCTTAAGGATGGACGGGGGTAGTGAGCAGTTCTTC
CASSLRMDGGSEQFF
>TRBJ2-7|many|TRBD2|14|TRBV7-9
TGTGCCAGCAGCTCGGGACTAGCCAGCCGCGAGCAGTACTTC
CASSSGLASREQYF
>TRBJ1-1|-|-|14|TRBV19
TGTGCCAGTAGTATGCGACCTATGAACACTGAAGCTTTCTTT
CASSMRPMNTEAFF
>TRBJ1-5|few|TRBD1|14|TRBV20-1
TGCAGTGCTGTCGAGGGGGCTGGCAATCAGCCCCAGCATTTT
CSAVEGAGNQPQHF
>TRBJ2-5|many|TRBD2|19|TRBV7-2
TGTGCCAGCAGCTTAAGAATTGATGGGACTAGCGGGAGGGGGCAGACCCAGTACTTC
CASSLRIDGTSGRGQTQYF
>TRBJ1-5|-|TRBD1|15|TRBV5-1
TGCGCCAGCAGCTGGGACAGTCCCTCCAATCAGCCCCAGCATTTT
CASSWDSPSNQPQHF
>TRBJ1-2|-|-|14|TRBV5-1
TGCGCCAGCAGCTTGGAACTATCCTACTATGGCTACACCTTC
CASSLELSYYGYTF
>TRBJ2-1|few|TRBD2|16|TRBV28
TGTGCCAGCAGTGCCTGGACTAGCGAGGCCTACAATGAGCAGTTCTTC
CASSAWTSEAYNEQFF
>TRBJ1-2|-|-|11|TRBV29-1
TGCAGCGGGACAGCAGGGCATGGCTACACCTTC
CSGTAGHGYTF
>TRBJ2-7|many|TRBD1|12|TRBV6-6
TGTGCCAGCAGCCCGACAGGGCGCGAGCAGTACTTC
CASSPTGREQYF
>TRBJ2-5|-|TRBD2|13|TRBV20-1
TGCAGTGCGGTCCTAGCGGGGAAAGAGACCCAGTACTTC
CSAVLAGKETQYF
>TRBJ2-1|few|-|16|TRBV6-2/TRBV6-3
TGTGCCAGCAGTTACTCGAGGCTGCGGGGTGGTGCTGAGCAGTTCTTC
CASSYSRLRGGAEQFF
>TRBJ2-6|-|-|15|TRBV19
TGTGCCTCCCGCGTGGCGGGGACGGGGGCCAACGTCCTGACTTTC
CASRVAGTGANVLTF
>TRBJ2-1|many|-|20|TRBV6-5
TGTGCCAGCAGTTACCCCCCAGGGGCCGGTGACCCCCTCTCCTACAATGAGCAGTTCTTC
CASSYPPGAGDPLSYNEQFF
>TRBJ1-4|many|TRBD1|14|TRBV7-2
TGTGCCAGCAGCAGGGGGCTTAGTAATGAAAAACTGTTTTTT
CASSRGLSNEKLFF
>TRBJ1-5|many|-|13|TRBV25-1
TGTGCCAGCAGTGAAGCATCTGCGGAGCCCCAGCATTTT
CASSEASAEPQHF
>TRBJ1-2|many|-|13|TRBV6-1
TGTGCCACCCCCGGAGGGGGGGCGCAAGGCTACACCTTC
CATPGGGAQGYTF
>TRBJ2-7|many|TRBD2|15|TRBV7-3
TGTGCCAGCAGCTTGACTAGCGGGTCCTCCTACGAGCAGTACTTC
CASSLTSGSSYEQYF
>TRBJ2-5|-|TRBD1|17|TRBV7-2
TGTGCCAGCAGCTTAAGGGCCCCCCCACACAGGGGGGAGACCCAGTACTTC
CASSLRAPPHRGETQYF
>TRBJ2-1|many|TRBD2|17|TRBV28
TGTGCCAGCAGCTCTTCCGGACTAGAAGGTCTACTCAATGAGCAGTTCTTC
CASSSSGLEGLLNEQFF
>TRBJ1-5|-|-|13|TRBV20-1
TGCAGTGCTAGGGACTTCGACAATCAGCCCCAGCATTTT
CSARDFDNQPQHF
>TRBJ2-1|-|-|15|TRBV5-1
TGCGCCAGCAGCTTGACCAGGGGAATGTACAATGAGCAGTTCTTC
CASSLTRGMYNEQFF
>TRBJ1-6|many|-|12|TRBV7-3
TGTGCCAGCAGCCTCGGGAAATCACCCCTCCACTTT
CASSLGKSPLHF
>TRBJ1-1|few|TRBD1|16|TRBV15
TGTGCCACCAGCCCCCGTGGGACAGGAACGAACACTGAAGCTTTCTTT
CATSPRGTGTNTEAFF
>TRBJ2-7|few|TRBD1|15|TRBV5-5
TGTGCCAGCAGCTCACAGGGGCCCCTCTCCTACGAGCAGTACTTC
CASSSQGPLSYEQYF
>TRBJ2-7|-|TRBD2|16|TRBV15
TGTGCCACCAGCAGAGTTCATGGGACTAGAAGTATCGAGCAGTACTTC
CATSRVHGTRSIEQYF
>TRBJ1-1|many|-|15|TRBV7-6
TGTGCCAGCAGCTTAGAGAGGGATTTGGGCACTGAAGCTTTCTTT
CASSLERDLGTEAFF